Listed below are T cell receptor beta chains from one sample, sequenced in a study of control samples from healthy donors and cancer patients. The data were produced by immunoSEQ multiplex PCR, yet TCRdb's version contains in-frame clones alone and is incomplete. The sample lists hundreds of thousands of clones, around 90% occurring once. The material sequenced was PBMCs. The receptor set was obtained from a man in his forties with head and neck cancer. Each CDR3 is given with its conserved first and last residue. The D gene is left open where the match is weak. The listing skips clone size in some rows; elsewhere it reads once, few, many or a size class.

abundance: NA
j_gene: TRBJ1-2
v_gene: TRBV14
d_gene: TRBD1
CDR3nt: TGTGCCAGCAGCCAAGATCCAGGGGGCCTGCTCTATGGCTACACCTTC
CDR3aa: CASSQDPGGLLYGYTF

abundance: NA
j_gene: TRBJ2-7
v_gene: TRBV3-1/TRBV3-2
d_gene: NA
CDR3nt: TGTGCCAGCACCCAGGCGGTCGAGCAGTACTTC
CDR3aa: CASTQAVEQYF

abundance: NA
j_gene: TRBJ2-7
v_gene: TRBV28
d_gene: NA
CDR3nt: TGTGCCAGCTCGGCGGGGAACGAGCAGTACTTC
CDR3aa: CASSAGNEQYF

abundance: NA
j_gene: TRBJ2-5
v_gene: TRBV5-4
d_gene: TRBD1
CDR3nt: TGTGCCAGCAGCGTGGGACAGGCCTTCCAAGAGACCCAGTACTTC
CDR3aa: CASSVGQAFQETQYF

abundance: NA
j_gene: TRBJ1-1
v_gene: TRBV30
d_gene: TRBD1
CDR3nt: TGTGCCTGGAGTCCGGGGGACAGGGGAAACACTGAAGCTTTCTTT
CDR3aa: CAWSPGDRGNTEAFF

abundance: NA
j_gene: TRBJ1-5
v_gene: TRBV19
d_gene: NA
CDR3nt: TGTGCCAGTAGTACTCAGAGCAATCAGCCCCAGCATTTT
CDR3aa: CASSTQSNQPQHF

abundance: NA
j_gene: TRBJ2-7
v_gene: TRBV6-5
d_gene: NA
CDR3nt: TGTGCCAGCAGGCGGGGCTACGAGCAGTACTTC
CDR3aa: CASRRGYEQYF

abundance: NA
j_gene: TRBJ2-1
v_gene: TRBV28
d_gene: NA
CDR3nt: TGTGCCAGCAGCTCCACATGGCCCGAGGGAAGCTCCTACAATGAGCAGTTCTTC
CDR3aa: CASSSTWPEGSSYNEQFF

abundance: NA
j_gene: TRBJ1-6
v_gene: TRBV30
d_gene: TRBD1
CDR3nt: TGTGCCTATCAACCGGGACAGGGAGCCACTTACGCTTCACCCCTCCACTTT
CDR3aa: CAYQPGQGATYASPLHF

abundance: NA
j_gene: TRBJ1-4
v_gene: TRBV10-2
d_gene: TRBD1
CDR3nt: TGCGCCAGCAGTCGGGACAGGGGAGGTGAAAAACTGTTTTTT
CDR3aa: CASSRDRGGEKLFF

abundance: NA
j_gene: TRBJ1-5
v_gene: TRBV28
d_gene: NA
CDR3nt: TGTGCCAGCAGTTTAAATGGGTGGGAGGAAGGCATTGGCAATCAGCCCCAGCATTTT
CDR3aa: CASSLNGWEEGIGNQPQHF

abundance: NA
j_gene: TRBJ1-4
v_gene: TRBV19
d_gene: NA
CDR3nt: TGTGCCAGTAGTTTCTTCGAGGGGACAACTAATGAAAAACTGTTTTTT
CDR3aa: CASSFFEGTTNEKLFF

abundance: NA
j_gene: TRBJ1-3
v_gene: TRBV30
d_gene: TRBD1
CDR3nt: TGTGCCTGGAGTAGGGGACAGGGAGGAAACACCATATATTTT
CDR3aa: CAWSRGQGGNTIYF

abundance: NA
j_gene: TRBJ2-7
v_gene: TRBV28
d_gene: NA
CDR3nt: TGTGCCAGCAGTTTAAAGGCGGCGGACCCCTACGAGCAGTACTTC
CDR3aa: CASSLKAADPYEQYF

abundance: NA
j_gene: TRBJ1-2
v_gene: TRBV2
d_gene: NA
CDR3nt: TGTGCCAGCAGTACACAGGGAGGAGATGGCTACACCTTC
CDR3aa: CASSTQGGDGYTF

abundance: NA
j_gene: TRBJ1-1
v_gene: TRBV9
d_gene: NA
CDR3nt: TGTGCCAGCAGCCCCCGGGGGTCAGGGATGGCTGAAGCTTTCTTT
CDR3aa: CASSPRGSGMAEAFF

abundance: NA
j_gene: TRBJ2-1
v_gene: TRBV11-2
d_gene: NA
CDR3nt: TGTGCCAGCAGCTTGGAGGGTAATGAGCAGTTCTTC
CDR3aa: CASSLEGNEQFF

abundance: once
j_gene: TRBJ1-5
v_gene: TRBV28
d_gene: NA
CDR3nt: TGTGCCACCTCGGGGGATCAGCCCCAGCATTTT
CDR3aa: CATSGDQPQHF

abundance: NA
j_gene: TRBJ2-2
v_gene: TRBV2
d_gene: NA
CDR3nt: TGTGCCAGCCTAAGGACTGAGAACACCGGGGAGCTGTTTTTT
CDR3aa: CASLRTENTGELFF

abundance: NA
j_gene: TRBJ1-2
v_gene: TRBV14
d_gene: NA
CDR3nt: TGTGCCAGCAGCCAAGAACTTCGGGGTGGCTACACCTTC
CDR3aa: CASSQELRGGYTF

abundance: once
j_gene: TRBJ2-1
v_gene: TRBV6-2/TRBV6-3
d_gene: TRBD2
CDR3nt: TGTGCCAGCAGTTCCTCTAGCGGGAGGGCCCGGGAAGGTGAGCAGTTCTTC
CDR3aa: CASSSSSGRAREGEQFF

abundance: once
j_gene: TRBJ1-5
v_gene: TRBV29-1
d_gene: NA
CDR3nt: TGCAGCGTTTCGGGTGGGAGCAATCAGCCCCAGCATTTT
CDR3aa: CSVSGGSNQPQHF

abundance: NA
j_gene: TRBJ2-3
v_gene: TRBV7-3
d_gene: TRBD2
CDR3nt: TGTGCCAGCAGCAGGACTAGCGGGAGATTAGATACGCAGTATTTT
CDR3aa: CASSRTSGRLDTQYF

abundance: NA
j_gene: TRBJ2-6
v_gene: TRBV27
d_gene: TRBD2
CDR3nt: TGTGCCAGCAGTCTGGGGACTAGCGGCAGCTCTGGGGCCAACGTCCTGACTTTC
CDR3aa: CASSLGTSGSSGANVLTF

abundance: NA
j_gene: TRBJ1-1
v_gene: TRBV6-1
d_gene: NA
CDR3nt: TGTGCCAGCAGTGATTTGACAGGGAACACTGAAGCTTTCTTT
CDR3aa: CASSDLTGNTEAFF

abundance: NA
j_gene: TRBJ1-1
v_gene: TRBV4-3
d_gene: NA
CDR3nt: TGCGCCAGCAGCCAAGTGGCAGTGGCCGTGGGGAACACTGAAGCTTTCTTT
CDR3aa: CASSQVAVAVGNTEAFF

abundance: NA
j_gene: TRBJ1-1
v_gene: TRBV29-1
d_gene: NA
CDR3nt: TGCAGCGTCCCCCGGCCGCAGTCAGGTGAAGCTTTCTTT
CDR3aa: CSVPRPQSGEAFF

abundance: NA
j_gene: TRBJ2-7
v_gene: TRBV5-1
d_gene: NA
CDR3nt: TGCGCCAGCAGCAGGGATGGGGAAATGTTAGGACACGAGCAGTACTTC
CDR3aa: CASSRDGEMLGHEQYF

abundance: few
j_gene: TRBJ2-7
v_gene: TRBV7-9
d_gene: TRBD2
CDR3nt: TGTGCCAGCAGCATACCACCCGGGCAGACTAGCGGGAGTTTAAATTCCTACGAGCAGTACTTC
CDR3aa: CASSIPPGQTSGSLNSYEQYF

abundance: NA
j_gene: TRBJ2-5
v_gene: TRBV6-5
d_gene: TRBD2
CDR3nt: TGTGCCAGCAGTTACTCGAGTACGGGAGGCCAGTTGACCCAGTACTTC
CDR3aa: CASSYSSTGGQLTQYF

abundance: NA
j_gene: TRBJ2-2
v_gene: TRBV19
d_gene: TRBD1
CDR3nt: TGTGCCAGTTCCCCCAGACAGGGGGCGGGAGGGGAGCTGTTTTTT
CDR3aa: CASSPRQGAGGELFF

abundance: NA
j_gene: TRBJ1-2
v_gene: TRBV5-1
d_gene: NA
CDR3nt: TGCGCCAGCAGCTTGGGCTCTGGGGAAGCCTATGGCTACACCTTC
CDR3aa: CASSLGSGEAYGYTF

abundance: NA
j_gene: TRBJ1-1
v_gene: TRBV5-1
d_gene: NA
CDR3nt: TGCGCCAGCAGCTTACAGGACATGAACACTGAAGCTTTCTTT
CDR3aa: CASSLQDMNTEAFF

abundance: NA
j_gene: TRBJ2-5
v_gene: TRBV10-3
d_gene: NA
CDR3nt: TGTGCCATCAGTGAGTCGACTCGGGGTAGCCAAGAGACCCAGTACTTC
CDR3aa: CAISESTRGSQETQYF

abundance: NA
j_gene: TRBJ2-5
v_gene: TRBV2
d_gene: TRBD2
CDR3nt: TGTGCCAGCAGTGCAGCTTGGGGGGGACAAGAGACCCAGTACTTC
CDR3aa: CASSAAWGGQETQYF

abundance: few
j_gene: TRBJ2-7
v_gene: TRBV30
d_gene: NA
CDR3nt: TGTGCCTGGAGGGGGGGGCCCACGTACGAGCAGTACTTC
CDR3aa: CAWRGGPTYEQYF

abundance: NA
j_gene: TRBJ2-6
v_gene: TRBV4-3
d_gene: TRBD1
CDR3nt: TGCGCCAGCAGCCCCGGGGACAGGGGGTTCTCTGGGGCCAACGTCCTGACTTTC
CDR3aa: CASSPGDRGFSGANVLTF

abundance: NA
j_gene: TRBJ1-2
v_gene: TRBV28
d_gene: NA
CDR3nt: TGTGCCAGCAGTTTGATAGAAAACTATGGCTACACCTTC
CDR3aa: CASSLIENYGYTF

abundance: NA
j_gene: TRBJ2-2
v_gene: TRBV19
d_gene: NA
CDR3nt: TGTGCCAGTAGTATAGATGGTAGCAGGGGGGCCGGGGAGCTGTTTTTT
CDR3aa: CASSIDGSRGAGELFF

abundance: once
j_gene: TRBJ2-5
v_gene: TRBV7-2
d_gene: TRBD2
CDR3nt: TGTGCCAGCAGCTTGGTAGCGGGGGCCTCCTACACCCAGTACTTC
CDR3aa: CASSLVAGASYTQYF

abundance: NA
j_gene: TRBJ1-1
v_gene: TRBV28
d_gene: TRBD1
CDR3nt: TGTGCCAGCAGTCTTCAGGGGGGGAACACTGAAGCTTTCTTT
CDR3aa: CASSLQGGNTEAFF